Below, 29 T cell receptor beta chains from the same sample are listed, as sequenced in a study of CD8 T cells in ankylosing spondylitis. General study results and limits: It appeared that ankylosing spondylitis blood was characterized by a TCR beta motif of several highly homologous variants.

For these TCRs, the target antigens are not known. One entry per CDR3 protein results from TCRdb running MiXCR on the 5' RACE reads. Seen here are around 770,000 distinct CDR3 sequences, over 9.5% observed once, and the top ten hold about 0.5%. The sequenced sample consisted of blood, either unsorted or a sorted T cell fraction (not recorded which). Receptors were obtained from a male donor with ankylosing spondylitis.

This clonotype was seen only a few times. The chain combines TRBV20-1 with TRBJ2-1, with 8 bases fitting TRBD2. Germline CDR1 reads DFQATT; CDR2 reads SNEGSKA (reference sequence). The CDR3 length is 15 residues. Unmatched junction bases numbered 14, after V lost 7 bases and J lost 6 bases. CDR3 amino acids: CSVLRSGMGTNEQFF. The CDR3, as DNA: TGCAGTGTTCTCCGTAGCGGGATGGGAACCAATGAGCAGTTCTTC.

This chain links TRBV20-1 with TRBJ2-1; 14 bases fit TRBD2. CDR1 is DFQATT and CDR2 is SNEGSKA in the germline V gene (reference sequence). This CDR3 region has 17 residues. J lost 0 bases, V lost 5 bases, and 6 bases had no gene match. The CDR3 DNA is TGCAGTGCTTTCGCCGGGACTAGCGGGAGCTCCTACAATGAGCAGTTCTTC. Its protein is CSAFAGTSGSSYNEQFF.

This clonotype was counted ten times or more. The rearrangement links TRBV7-2 to TRBJ2-4, with 8 bases fitting TRBD2. The V segment lost 5 bases and the J segment 6 bases; nucleotides outside the gene matches: 9. CDR3 length equals 15 residues. Germline V CDR1 and CDR2: SGHTA, FQGNSA. CDR3 sequence: CASSPGGGLGNIQYF. The CDR3 DNA is TGTGCCAGCAGCCCCGGGGGGGGGTTGGGAAACATTCAGTACTTC.

The rearrangement links TRBV20-1 to TRBJ2-5, with D tentatively TRBD1 (6 bases). The germline CDR1 and CDR2 sequences are DFQATT and SNEGSKA (reference sequence). The CDR3 is 14 amino acids. V was shortened by 6 bases and J by 3 bases, with 17 bases between the two germline ends. This CDR3 is CSAANLGHEETQYF. For the CDR3, the DNA is TGCAGTGCCGCGAACCTGGGACACGAAGAGACCCAGTACTTC.

This clonotype has a handful of counts. The chain carries TRBV7-2 and TRBJ2-7; D remains unclear. The V gene lost 5 bases and the J gene lost 7 bases, with 9 bases spanning the gap. The CDR3 runs to 11 residues. CDR1 and CDR2 (germline): SGHTA, FQGNSA. The CDR3 DNA reads as TGTGCCAGCAGCCCGTTTGGTGAGCAGTACTTC. Protein sequence: CASSPFGEQYF.

This clonotype was detected a few times. CDR3 in amino acids: CASSPLGTGDGYTF. In DNA form, the CDR3 reads TGTGCCAGCTCACCATTGGGGACAGGGGATGGCTACACCTTC. The chain carries TRBV18 and TRBJ1-2, with TRBD1 identical over 10 bases. The V gene end was trimmed by 2 bases and the J gene end by 6 bases; junction bases not matched to a gene: 3. The CDR3 is made up of 14 amino acids. CDR1 is KGHSH and CDR2 is LQKENI in the germline V gene.

The sample holds a few counts of this clonotype. This rearrangement joins TRBV11-2 to TRBJ2-5; possibly TRBD1 for D (5 bases). This CDR3 region has 16 residues. V was trimmed by 0 bases and J by 8 bases, leaving 19 bases between them. Germline values: CDR1 SGHAT, CDR2 FQNNGV. The CDR3 spells CASSLDQDSRTFTQYF. Here the CDR3 DNA reads TGTGCCAGCAGCTTAGATCAAGACAGCCGAACCTTCACCCAGTACTTC.

This sequence joins TRBV24-1 and TRBJ1-1; D may be TRBD1 (5 bases). V was trimmed by 6 bases and J by 5 bases, leaving 12 bases between them. The CDR3 sequence is 13 residues long. The V gene's germline CDR1 is KGHDR and CDR2 SFDVKD. CDR3 region: CATSPRGGTEAFF. CDR3 coding DNA: TGTGCCACCAGTCCAAGGGGTGGGACTGAAGCTTTCTTT.

The rearrangement links TRBV5-1 to TRBJ2-7, with D possibly matching TRBD1 (6 bases). Germline V gene sequence: CDR1 SGHRS, CDR2 YFSETQ. Trimming left V 4 bases short and J 4 bases short, with 12 bases between. The CDR3 consists of 13 residues. The DNA for the CDR3 is TGCGCCAGCAGCAAGGACAGTTTGTACGAGCAGTACTTC. Its protein is CASSKDSLYEQYF.

This clonotype was observed a few times. The chain employs TRBV28 and TRBJ1-1, with D perhaps TRBD1 (5 bases). Germline CDR1 reads MDHEN; CDR2 reads SYDVKM. The V end was cut by 0 bases, the J end by 2 bases, with 16 bases between. The CDR3 sequence is 17 residues long. CDR3 loop: CASSLWRGSEFNTEAFF. The CDR3 DNA sequence: TGTGCCAGCAGTTTATGGAGGGGTTCGGAGTTTAACACTGAAGCTTTCTTT.

The V gene is TRBV21-1, the J gene TRBJ2-6; TRBD1 was called by the table and not checked on the DNA. TRBV21-1 counts as a pseudogene. The CDR3 has 15 residues. CDR3 protein: CASTLKGFGANVLTF. The DNA of the CDR3 is TGTGCCAGCACCCTTAAGGGGTTTGGGGCCAACGTCCTGACTTTC.

In its sample, this clonotype was seen a few times. J is TRBJ2-5 and V is TRBV9, with D maybe TRBD2 (6 bases). The CDR3 is made up of 15 amino acids. V was clipped by 0 bases and J by 4 bases, with 13 bases between them. Germline-derived CDR1 and CDR2 are SGDLS and YYNGEE. This CDR3 reads CASSVETGVVETQYF. The CDR3 DNA is TGTGCCAGCAGCGTAGAAACGGGAGTGGTAGAGACCCAGTACTTC.

This clonotype was seen only a few times. The chain couples TRBV6-2 or TRBV6-3 to TRBJ1-2, with TRBD1 as a possible D gene (6 bases). The V gene lost 0 bases and the J gene lost 0 bases, with 11 bases spanning the gap. Germline V lookup: CDR1 MNHEY, CDR2 SVGEGT. This CDR3 has 16 residues. The chain's CDR3 is CASSYSGQRTNYGYTF. CDR3 nucleotide sequence: TGTGCCAGCAGTTACTCAGGACAGCGCACTAACTATGGCTACACCTTC.

This clonotype showed up just a few times. The V call is TRBV7-8, the J call TRBJ2-7, with D perhaps assigned TRBD1 or TRBD2 (5 bases each). V was pared by 2 bases and J by 6 bases, with 14 bases between. This CDR3 has 14 residues. Germline V gives CDR1 SGHVS, CDR2 FQNEAQ. In nucleotides, the CDR3 is TGTGCCAGCAGCTTATCGATCTTAGGGACCGAGCAGTACTTC. Translating it yields CASSLSILGTEQYF.

This clonotype was picked up a small number of times. The chain has TRBV18 and TRBJ2-3, with D unresolved. V lost 3 bases, J lost 2 bases, and 9 bases lay in between. The CDR3 covers 14 residues. CDR1 is KGHSH and CDR2 is LQKENI in the germline V gene. CDR3 nucleotide sequence: TGTGCCAGCTCACCCGACAAGTTCACAGATACGCAGTATTTT. Its protein is CASSPDKFTDTQYF.

The chain is built from TRBV20-1 and TRBJ1-2, with TRBD1 matching 7 bases. The CDR3 has 12 amino acids. CDR1 DFQATT and CDR2 SNEGSKA come from the germline V gene (reference sequence). The V and J ends lost 5 bases and 7 bases, in that order; junction bases with no gene match: 7. For the CDR3, the DNA is TGCAGTGCTCTAAAAGGGGGCTCTGGCTACACCTTC. This gives the protein CSALKGGSGYTF.

This clonotype was detected a few times. The gene calls are TRBV6-1 and TRBJ2-5; no definite D call. CDR1 is MNHNS, CDR2 SASEGT, per germline. Trimming removed 8 bases at V and 1 base at J, with 14 bases between. CDR3 length: 14 amino acids. The CDR3 here is CASLSGPAQETQYF. In DNA, the CDR3 is TGTGCCAGCTTGTCCGGCCCGGCCCAAGAGACCCAGTACTTC.

The chain is built from TRBV20-1 and TRBJ1-3; tentatively, D is TRBD1 (5 bases). Trimming took 0 bases from V and 0 from J, leaving 9 bases between them. The germline V gene has CDR1 DFQATT and CDR2 SNEGSKA (reference sequence). The CDR3 runs to 15 residues. The CDR3, as DNA: TGCAGTGCTAGAGATCCAAGGGGCTCTGGAAACACCATATATTTT. Translated, it gives CSARDPRGSGNTIYF.

This chain uses TRBV5-4 with TRBJ2-1; the D is unclear. Germline values: CDR1 SGHNT, CDR2 YYREEE (reference sequence). The CDR3 is 15 residues long. V shed 0 bases and J shed 4 bases, with 11 bases lying between them. The CDR3 region has the DNA TGTGCCAGCAGCTTGGAGTCCCAGGCATACAATGAGCAGTTCTTC. Protein: CASSLESQAYNEQFF.

The V call is TRBV6-5, the J call TRBJ2-5, with a possible D match to TRBD1 (5 bases). The CDR3 covers 16 residues. Germline V CDR1 and CDR2: MNHEY, SVGAGI. V lost 0 bases and J 2 bases, leaving 13 bases between the germline ends. The CDR3 protein is CASSYSRQRRQETQYF. The CDR3 DNA reads as TGTGCCAGCAGTTACTCGAGACAGAGGAGACAAGAGACCCAGTACTTC.

This clonotype has only a few counts. The rearrangement joins TRBV9 to TRBJ2-5; a weak D match, TRBD2 (6 bases). Trimming took off 0 bases at V and 1 base at J, with 13 bases between the two ends. Per germline, CDR1 SGDLS and CDR2 YYNGEE. The CDR3 has 16 residues. CDR3 amino acids: CASSVAGDLSQETQYF. As DNA, the CDR3 is TGTGCCAGCAGCGTAGCGGGGGACCTAAGCCAAGAGACCCAGTACTTC. The whole variable domain, remainder taken from reference TRBV9 and TRBJ2-5, is DSGVTQTPKHLITATGQRVTLRCSPRSGDLSVYWYQQSLDQGLQFLIQYYNGEERAKGNILERFSAQQFPDLHSELNLSSLELGDSALYFCASSVAGDLSQETQYFGPGTRLLVL.

This clonotype appeared many times. The chain carries TRBV7-9 and TRBJ2-5; TRBD1 matches 7 bases. Germline V gene data show CDR1 as SEHNR and CDR2 as FQNEAQ (reference sequence). This CDR3 comprises 15 residues. V dropped 1 base and J dropped 5; count of bases not matched to a gene: 7. The CDR3 sequence is CASSLGDSGSETQYF. The CDR3 coding sequence is TGTGCCAGCAGCTTAGGGGACAGTGGGTCGGAGACCCAGTACTTC.

The chain employs TRBV4-3 and TRBJ2-7, with TRBD2 as a possible D gene (5 bases). The CDR3 is made up of 12 amino acids. V dropped 4 bases and J dropped 8 bases, with 12 bases sitting between them. CDR1 and CDR2 from the germline V gene are LGHNA and YSLEER. DNA of the CDR3: TGCGCCAGCAGCCGAGACTATAACCAGCAGTACTTC. It is translated as CASSRDYNQQYF.

This clonotype was seen a handful of times. CDR3 loop: CSAPPSGSRMAPQHF. The CDR3 DNA reads as TGCAGTGCTCCTCCGTCGGGATCCCGTATGGCGCCCCAGCATTTT. The chain combines TRBV20-1 with TRBJ1-5; unclear D gene. The germline gives CDR1 DFQATT, CDR2 SNEGSKA (reference sequence). This CDR3 is built from 15 residues. Between the trimmed V and J ends, which lost 5 bases and 9 bases, there was a span of 23 bases.

This clonotype was seen only a few times. The junction departs from germline at one end; a sequencing error may be responsible. The chain combines TRBV20-1 with TRBJ2-3; D is perhaps TRBD1 (6 bases). Germline V lookup: CDR1 DFQATT, CDR2 SNEGSKA (reference sequence). This CDR3 region has 13 residues. CDR3 region: CSARGHTRVPAAF. For the CDR3, the DNA is TGCAGTGCTAGGGGACATACCAGGGTTCCAGCCGCTTTT.

This clonotype showed up many times. The chain combines TRBV7-9 with TRBJ2-5; no clear D. The CDR3 has 14 residues. Germline V gives CDR1 SEHNR, CDR2 FQNEAQ (reference sequence). V shed 0 bases and J shed 2 bases, with 7 bases lying between them. In nucleotides, the CDR3 is TGTGCCAGCAGCTTAGCCGGTGCACAAGAGACCCAGTACTTC. It codes for CASSLAGAQETQYF. Complete variable domain (other parts from reference TRBV7-9 and TRBJ2-5): DTGVSQNPRHKITKRGQNVTFRCDPISEHNRLYWYRQTLGQGPEFLTYFQNEAQLEKSRLLSDRFSAERPKGSFSTLEIQRTEQGDSAMYLCASSLAGAQETQYFGPGTRLLVL.

The rearrangement uses TRBV7-2 and TRBJ1-4; D not certain. V dropped 1 base and J dropped 7 bases, with 13 bases sitting between them. This CDR3 spans 15 amino acids. Per the germline V gene, CDR1 is SGHTA and CDR2 is FQGNSA. The chain's CDR3 is CASSLGLRASEKLFF. CDR3 bases: TGTGCCAGCAGCTTAGGACTTAGGGCTTCTGAAAAACTGTTTTTT.

V is TRBV20-1 and J is TRBJ1-5; 7 bases align to TRBD1. This CDR3 has 15 amino acids. The germline CDR1 and CDR2 sequences are DFQATT and SNEGSKA (reference sequence). V lost 5 bases to trimming and J lost 0 bases; unmatched junction nucleotides: 7. The CDR3 here is CSASDRLYSNQPQHF. The CDR3 region has the DNA TGCAGTGCTTCGGACAGGCTGTATAGCAATCAGCCCCAGCATTTT.

V is TRBV20-1 and J is TRBJ1-1; weak D call: TRBD1 (5 bases). Germline CDR1 and CDR2: DFQATT and SNEGSKA (reference sequence). Trimming left V 6 bases short and J 7 bases short, with 18 bases between. This CDR3 region has 13 residues. CDR3 bases: TGCAGTGCGGCGACAACAGGACTTGTTGAAGCTTTCTTT. It codes for CSAATTGLVEAFF.